The clone carrying this T cell receptor beta chain was recorded at least ten times. Its antigen is currently unknown. This sample was taken from a study of T cells after yellow fever vaccination. Study-level background: Researchers used SMART-Seq v4 Ultra Low Input to prepare fractions that had low cell numbers. General study findings and limits: Abundant contaminating clonotypes from the bulk population could appear in FACS-sorted repertoires. A limited proportion of clonotypes was detected within both the CD4 and CD8 compartments.

V was pared by 2 bases and J by 8 bases, with 7 bases between. The germline V gene has CDR1 SEHNR and CDR2 FQNEAQ (reference sequence). CDR3 length: 12 residues. TCR cDNA was made by 5'RACE template switching, adding a universal primer site and UMIs. TCRdb redid the calling of the 5' RACE reads with MiXCR, one entry per CDR3 protein. The table records over 150,000 distinct CDR3 sequences, 6.5% to 8.5% of them present only once. Sequencing was performed on CD4+ T cells sorted from PBMCs, taken 4 to 5 days after the first yellow fever vaccination. The gene calls are TRBV7-9 and TRBJ2-1, with unresolved D. The TCR sequence derives from a man between 18 and 35 years old who received the YFV17D yellow fever vaccine. The chain's CDR3 is CASSLSRDEQFF. CDR3 in DNA: TGTGCCAGCAGCTTATCTCGGGATGAGCAGTTCTTC.